This TCR beta chain was documented in a study of shared clonotypes between healthy human individuals. In the authors' methods: Junction-only immunoSEQ sequences carried no quality scores, so filtering differed. Sequenced by immunoSEQ multiplex PCR; TCRdb stores in-frame clones only, minus some. V, J and clone size derive from that table, while D and trimming were established from the DNA sequence. This table holds a few hundred thousand clones, roughly 97% found once. For this clone: No antigen is known for it.

Overall study findings and caveats: Non-shared clonotypes had lower generation probabilities than those shared by all four donors. With a handful of donors compared, about 5% of naive CD4 clonotypes were shared.

CD4+ cells yielded CD45RA+ naive and CD45RA-negative memory subsets. The CDR3 is made up of 15 amino acids. The V and J ends lost 6 bases and 1 base, in that order; junction bases with no gene match: 4. Germline CDR1 reads MDHEN; CDR2 reads SYDVKM. The chain couples TRBV28 to TRBJ2-1; 9 bases line up with TRBD1. Sequences were obtained from naive CD4+ T cells sorted from blood. Sample subset: CD45RA+ positively selected. The source is a woman aged 25 to 39 in good health. The CDR3 bases are TGTGCCAGCAGCTCTGGACAGGGGTCCTACAATGAGCAGTTCTTC. It is translated as CASSSGQGSYNEQFF.